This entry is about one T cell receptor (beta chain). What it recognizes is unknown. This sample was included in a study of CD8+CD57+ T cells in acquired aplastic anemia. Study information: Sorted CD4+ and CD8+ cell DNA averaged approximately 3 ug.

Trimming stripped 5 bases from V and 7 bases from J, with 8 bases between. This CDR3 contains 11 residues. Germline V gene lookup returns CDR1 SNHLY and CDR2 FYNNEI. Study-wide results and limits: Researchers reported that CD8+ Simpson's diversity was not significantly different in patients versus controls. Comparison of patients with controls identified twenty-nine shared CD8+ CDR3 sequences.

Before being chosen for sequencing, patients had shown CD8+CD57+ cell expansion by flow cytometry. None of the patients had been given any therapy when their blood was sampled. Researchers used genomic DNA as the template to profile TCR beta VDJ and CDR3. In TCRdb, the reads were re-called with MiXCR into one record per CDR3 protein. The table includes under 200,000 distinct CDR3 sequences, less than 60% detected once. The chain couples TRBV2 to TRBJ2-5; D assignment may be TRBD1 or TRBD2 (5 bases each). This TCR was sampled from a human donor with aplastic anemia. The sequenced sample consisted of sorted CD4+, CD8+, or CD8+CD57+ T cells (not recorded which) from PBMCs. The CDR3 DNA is TGTGCCAGCAGTCCTGGGGGGACCCAGTACTTC. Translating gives CASSPGGTQYF.